This T cell receptor beta chain emerged from a study of synovial regulatory T cells in juvenile arthritis. Study outcomes and limitations: Synovial Treg CDR3 sequences overlapped more with iaTregs than other circulating Tregs. Blood Treg cells that were inflammation-associated showed lower TCR diversity than other blood Treg cells.

The approximately 11 donors had active juvenile idiopathic arthritis, with 3 polyarticular and 8 oligoarticular cases. The protocol was immunoSEQ multiplex PCR, while the TCRdb copy is restricted to in-frame clones and leaves out a portion. The listing records approximately 9,900 clones. Of note for this clone: Its antigen is not identified.

The length of the CDR3 is 12 residues. No DNA sequence was recorded. Germline assignment: CDR1 KGHSH and CDR2 LQKENI. V gene TRBV18 combines with J gene TRBJ2-7; the D gene TCRdb calls, TRBD2, cannot be checked with no DNA. The clonotype comes from a donor aged 2-29 years with juvenile idiopathic arthritis. The sample taken for sequencing was Treg cells from blood. As for subset: remaining (HLA-DR-negative) circulating blood Treg cells. The CDR3 region is CASSLRYYEQYF.